This T cell receptor beta chain was recovered during a study of CD8 T cells in ankylosing spondylitis. Each CDR3 protein is one row after TCRdb ran MiXCR on the 5' RACE reads. In the table there are 230,000 or so distinct CDR3 sequences, approximately 24% of which are singletons. The CDR3 length is 17 residues. CDR1 is DFQATT, CDR2 SNEGSKA, per germline (reference sequence). Trimming at V came to 0 bases and at J to 5 bases, leaving 10 bases not matched to a gene. This clonotype was found a few times. The sequenced sample consisted of blood, either unsorted or a sorted T cell fraction (not recorded which). The source is a male donor with ankylosing spondylitis or in good health (not recorded which). This chain links TRBV20-1 with TRBJ2-7; 13 bases fit TRBD2. CDR3 bases: TGCAGTGCTAGAGATACGGGACTAGCGGGGTTCATGGACGAGCAGTACTTC. This codes for CSARDTGLAGFMDEQYF.